The source of this T cell receptor (beta chain) is a study of T cells in tuberculosis. General observations from the study: Shorter CDR3-alpha in active tuberculosis partly drove smaller distances.

Produced via immunoSEQ multiplex PCR; TCRdb's table is partial and in-frame only. The sample includes under 40,000 clones, about 82% of them seen just once. Of note for this clone: Its target is not known.

Time point described: new active TB diagnosis, blood taken before or within 7 days of starting treatment. V lost 7 bases and J lost 4, with 14 bases in between. Per germline, CDR1 MDHEN and CDR2 SYDVKM. The CDR3 has 14 residues. This TCR derives from an adult with tuberculosis. The sample in question was PBMCs, obtained at tuberculosis diagnosis. The chain employs TRBV28 and TRBJ1-3; no clear D. In DNA, the CDR3 is TGTGCCAGCACCTCGGACTCGGGAGGAAACACCATATATTTT. It translates to CASTSDSGGNTIYF.